This TCR beta chain was profiled in a study of regulatory T cells in long-lasting Graves disease (dated by TCRdb to about 2021). At the level of the whole study: Persistent Graves' disease was defined as antithyroid drug treatment for over 5 years with persistently positive TSH receptor autoantibodies. Patients with persistent Graves' disease were compared with patients with newly diagnosed Graves' disease using TCR sequencing and RNA sequencing of peripheral blood. The study took place in China and was registered as a clinical trial. TCR sequencing covered approximately 13 persistent and 20 newly diagnosed Graves' disease patients, 33 samples in total. Persistent Graves' disease patients in the clinical cohort had taken antithyroid drugs for about 10.3 years on average.

Receptor libraries were prepared by multiplex PCR. Sequencer: Illumina HiSeq 4000. TCR beta libraries were built with iRepertoire HTBI primers and Arm-PCR amplification of CDR3 regions. Before sequencing, the PCR products went through gel purification. The published analysis was carried out like this. Gene usage analysis of CDR3 amino acid clonotypes relied on the 60 to 65 TRBV and 14 TRBJ segments identified across samples. COPE and FqMerger were used to merge filtered high-quality paired reads into contigs. BLAST was used to align contigs to IMGT TRBV, TRBD and TRBJ reference genes, with CDR3 defined following IMGT. Highly expanded clones were defined as clonotypes with a frequency above 0.1%. Shannon entropy was used to measure repertoire diversity, and the Gini coefficient was used to measure V-J evenness. Public clonotypes were defined as clonotypes shared by more than one individual. In TCRdb, the public reads were trimmed at Q25 with fastp and aligned with MiXCR, with productive beta chains retained. Rows are unified per CDR3 protein, each entry keeping the most common DNA and genes. The V and J calls and clone size come from TCRdb's table, not from the authors' own analysis. The sample table contains some 430,000 distinct CDR3 sequences; only one count was recorded for about 22% of them. The ten most abundant clones make up more than 6% of the sample.

The time point label, read with the paper, signifies: persistent/refractory GD, antithyroid drugs over 5 years with positive TRAb. RNA was extracted from PBMCs in TRIzol for both TCR sequencing and RNA sequencing. Graves' disease was diagnosed according to American Thyroid Association guidelines. Patients were recruited from an endocrinology department in Xi'an, China. Each patient gave 7.5 to 10 milliliters of peripheral blood, collected in an EDTA anticoagulant tube. Ficoll Paque Plus density gradient separation was used to isolate PBMCs, and no further T cell sorting was performed. An Agilent 2100 Bioanalyzer and agarose gel were used to check RNA quality, while a NanoDrop 2000 measured RNA concentration. Study-wide findings and limitations: Peripheral blood alone was examined, since thyroid tissue, which constituted the primary lesion, could not be accessed. TRBV28, TRBJ1-2 and TRBJ2-5 were preferentially used in persistent disease, while TRBV20-1 and TRBJ2-1 were favored in newly diagnosed disease. Sequencing and analysis were restricted to the TCR beta chain. Compared with newly diagnosed patients, persistent Graves' disease patients had lower TCR Shannon entropy and fewer highly expanded clones, which suggests clonal expansion. More public clonotypes were shared among persistent patients (roughly 2,700) than among newly diagnosed patients (approximately 930). The authors noted that the small sample size was a limitation that may lower accuracy.

The sample holds many counts of this clonotype. Its antigen is not yet known. Base qualities were left out, and no much larger clone turns up one base away. CDR1 MNHNS and CDR2 SASEGT are derived from the germline V gene. V loses 8 bases of germline sequence and J loses 7 bases, and the interval between the two ends is 14 bases. Its CDR3 holds 12 amino acids, cysteine through phenylalanine. Of all the DNA, just the CDR3 is kept, 36 bases in frame from base 1. This receptor was obtained from a female donor with Graves disease. Recombination linked TRBV6-1 to TRBJ1-1; the D region possibly corresponds to TRBD1 (5 bases align). The input for sequencing was peripheral blood mononuclear cells (PBMCs), taken when the disease was refractory, from a patient treated with antithyroid drugs. The nucleotides are TGTGCCAGCGGACAAATCCGGCATGAAGCTTTCTTT. Its coded protein is CASGQIRHEAFF.